The 25 T cell receptor beta chains in this list originate from one sample, sequenced in a study of PD-1 blockade in classical Hodgkin lymphoma. There was relapse after autologous stem cell transplantation in every patient, and there was variation in brentuximab vedotin exposure. This table comes from immunoSEQ multiplex PCR, and its TCRdb copy is limited to in-frame clones, with some not included. Of 120,000 to 150,000 clones in the sample, under 85% were seen once. Sequencing used peripheral blood mononuclear cells (PBMCs), obtained before the second cycle of nivolumab. The receptors come from a human donor with classical Hodgkin lymphoma.

The chain uses TRBV5-4 and TRBJ2-7; 8 nucleotides agree with TRBD1. The V gene end was trimmed by 4 bases and the J gene end by 9 bases; junction bases not matched to a gene: 15. The CDR3 length is 15 residues. Germline V gene data show CDR1 as SGHNT and CDR2 as YYREEE (reference sequence). The CDR3 protein is CASSLGQGPTRGQYF. The CDR3 bases are TGTGCCAGCAGCCTCGGACAGGGCCCCACTCGAGGGCAGTACTTC. Variable domain in full (rest from reference TRBV5-4 and TRBJ2-7): ETGVTQSPTHLIKTRGQQVTLRCSSQSGHNTVSWYQQALGQGPQFIFQYYREEENGRGNFPPRFSGLQFPNYSSELNVNALELDDSALYLCASSLGQGPTRGQYFGPGTRLTVT.

This clone was seen ten or more times. This sequence joins TRBV6-1 and TRBJ2-7, with a possible D match to TRBD1 (5 bases). The CDR3 runs to 14 residues. Trimming stripped 4 bases from V and 3 bases from J, with 13 bases between. Germline V gene lookup returns CDR1 MNHNS and CDR2 SASEGT. CDR3 DNA: TGTGCCAGCAGTGCCCCGCAGGGTCGCTACGAGCAGTACTTC. Translated: CASSAPQGRYEQYF.

The V call is TRBV7-6, the J call TRBJ1-5; the match to TRBD1 covers 7 bases. CDR3 length: 15 residues. The germline V gene encodes CDR1 SGHVS and CDR2 FNYEAQ. The ends lost 2 bases at V and 4 bases at J; junction bases unmatched: 5. CDR3 in amino acids: CASSLIGGLNQPQHF. The CDR3 DNA reads TGTGCCAGCAGCTTAATAGGGGGCCTAAATCAGCCCCAGCATTTT.

The V call is TRBV5-4, the J call TRBJ2-3; 8 positions agree with TRBD2. The CDR3 is made up of 14 amino acids. CDR1 SGHNT and CDR2 YYREEE come from the germline V gene (reference sequence). The junction had 5 bases not matched to a gene; V was cut back by 5 bases and J by 3 bases. The CDR3 protein is CASSGAGGTDTQYF. The CDR3, as DNA: TGTGCCAGCAGTGGGGCGGGGGGTACAGATACGCAGTATTTT.

The rearrangement links TRBV11-1 to TRBJ2-2; D is uncertain. With 1 base removed from V and 0 bases from J, the gap between germline ends came to 6 bases. The germline V gene encodes CDR1 SGHAT and CDR2 FQDESV (reference sequence). This CDR3 comprises 15 residues. Here the CDR3 reads CASSLVGSNTGELFF. DNA for the CDR3: TGTGCCAGCAGCTTAGTGGGGTCGAACACCGGGGAGCTGTTTTTT.

The V call is TRBV5-4, the J call TRBJ2-3; the match to TRBD1 covers 11 bases. CDR3 length: 16 residues. Germline assignment: CDR1 SGHNT and CDR2 YYREEE (reference sequence). Trimming removed 5 bases from V and 1 base from J; junction bases left unmatched: 6. The CDR3, as DNA: TGTGCCAGCAGAGACGGGACAGGGGGTGGCACAGATACGCAGTATTTT. This sequence encodes CASRDGTGGGTDTQYF.

This clone was picked up a small number of times. The chain has TRBV9 and TRBJ1-1; D is unresolved. The CDR3 has 15 amino acids. V was shortened by 1 base and J by 0 bases, with 10 bases between the two germline ends. CDR1 is SGDLS and CDR2 is YYNGEE in the germline V gene. DNA for the CDR3: TGTGCCAGCAGCGTAAAGGATTCCCTGAACACTGAAGCTTTCTTT. Translating gives CASSVKDSLNTEAFF.

The chain has TRBV5-1 and TRBJ2-7; D unresolved. This CDR3 spans 14 amino acids. Germline V gives CDR1 SGHRS, CDR2 YFSETQ. Trimming cost V 1 base and J 2 bases, with 10 bases left between them. Here the CDR3 reads CASSLRTLTYEQYF. CDR3 bases: TGCGCCAGCAGCTTGCGGACGTTAACCTACGAGCAGTACTTC.

The chain's CDR3 is CASSAGRAAYEQYF. CDR3 DNA: TGTGCCAGCAGTGCCGGACGGGCAGCCTACGAGCAGTACTTC. The rearrangement joins TRBV6-6 to TRBJ2-7; D not resolved. The CDR3 runs to 14 residues. Trimming took 5 bases from V and 2 from J, leaving 13 bases between them. Per germline, CDR1 MNHNY and CDR2 SVGAGI (reference sequence).

The rearrangement uses TRBV18 and TRBJ2-5; possibly TRBD2 for D (5 bases). The CDR3 is made up of 14 amino acids. V was clipped by 2 bases and J by 2 bases, with 9 bases between them. CDR1 is KGHSH, CDR2 LQKENI, per germline. The CDR3 coding sequence is TGTGCCAGCTCACCAGGACTGATACAAGAGACCCAGTACTTC. This gives the protein CASSPGLIQETQYF.

The rearrangement links TRBV29-1 to TRBJ2-1; D might be TRBD2 (6 bases). V gave up 1 base and J gave up 7 bases, with 17 bases separating them. CDR1 is SQVTM, CDR2 ANQGSEA, per germline. The CDR3 loop spans 15 amino acids. The CDR3 sequence: CSVEGLLGRPNEQFF. The CDR3 DNA sequence: TGCAGCGTTGAAGGTCTTCTAGGGAGGCCAAATGAGCAGTTCTTC.

This chain uses TRBV7-3 with TRBJ2-1; 10 nucleotides agree with TRBD1. The V gene's germline CDR1 is SGHTA and CDR2 FQGTGA. The CDR3 runs 16 residues. J lost 9 bases, V lost 3 bases, and 11 bases had no gene match. DNA for the CDR3: TGTGCCAGCAGCTTGGCGCCGGGACAGGGGAACACTGAGCAGTTCTTC. Translation gives CASSLAPGQGNTEQFF.

The rearrangement links TRBV6-6 to TRBJ1-6; D is perhaps TRBD1 (5 bases). This CDR3 is 14 amino acids long. Germline V gene lookup returns CDR1 MNHNY and CDR2 SVGAGI (reference sequence). V was shortened by 2 bases and J by 14 bases, with 16 bases between the two germline ends. The CDR3 loop is CASSYTKDIPALHF. The CDR3 DNA reads as TGTGCCAGCAGTTACACAAAGGACATTCCGGCCCTCCACTTT.

The chain employs TRBV5-4 and TRBJ2-4; 8 bases map to TRBD2. Germline lookup yields CDR1 SGHNT and CDR2 YYREEE (reference sequence). V was pared by 4 bases and J by 0 bases, with 6 bases of the junction left unmatched. The CDR3 runs 16 residues. The CDR3 DNA reads TGTGCCAGCAGCCCTTCGGGGGGGGTAGCCAAAAACATTCAGTACTTC. This codes for CASSPSGGVAKNIQYF.

The CDR3 DNA sequence: TGTGCCAGCGCGAGCACAGCGAACACCGGGGAGCTGTTTTTT. Amino acid sequence: CASASTANTGELFF. The V call is TRBV6-4, the J call TRBJ2-2; D gene ambiguous. Trimming removed 8 bases from V and 0 bases from J, with 10 bases in between. The CDR3 runs to 14 residues. Germline CDR1 is MRHNA and CDR2 is SNTAGT.

The V and J genes are TRBV4-1 and TRBJ1-6; D possibly corresponds to TRBD1 (5 bases). The V and J ends lost 0 bases and 3 bases respectively, with 9 bases between them. The CDR3 totals 16 residues. Looked up from germline, CDR1 is MGHRA and CDR2 is YSYEKL. The CDR3 reads CASSQEQGFYNSPLHF. CDR3 in DNA: TGCGCCAGCAGCCAAGAGCAGGGCTTCTATAATTCACCCCTCCACTTT.

This sequence joins TRBV4-1 and TRBJ1-4; maybe TRBD1 (5 bases). Germline V CDR1 and CDR2: MGHRA, YSYEKL. Trimming removed 1 base from V and 7 bases from J, with 16 bases in between. The CDR3 has 16 amino acids. The DNA of the CDR3 is TGCGCCAGCAGCCAAGTGGGGCCGGGGATCGGTGAAAAACTGTTTTTT. Translation gives CASSQVGPGIGEKLFF.

The genes are TRBV10-3 and TRBJ2-1; 11 bases are a match to TRBD2. This CDR3 is built from 15 residues. The ends lost 6 bases at V and 6 bases at J; junction bases unmatched: 7. Germline values: CDR1 ENHRY, CDR2 SYGVKD. CDR3 nucleotide sequence: TGTGCCATCAGGACTAGCGGGATAGGTTTCAATGAGCAGTTCTTC. Its translation: CAIRTSGIGFNEQFF.

This clone has a single count. The chain joins TRBV11-2 to TRBJ2-5; 9 bases fit TRBD2. CDR1 is SGHAT and CDR2 is FQNNGV in the germline V gene. The trim removed 3 bases at V and 2 bases at J, leaving 7 bases unmatched. The CDR3 consists of 16 residues. The chain's CDR3 is CASSLPSGGFQETQYF. The CDR3 DNA reads as TGTGCCAGCAGCTTGCCCAGCGGGGGGTTTCAAGAGACCCAGTACTTC.

This chain connects TRBV4-3 to TRBJ2-6; tentative D call: TRBD1 (5 bases). Germline V CDR1 and CDR2: LGHNA, YSLEER. The CDR3 consists of 17 residues. The V end lost 4 bases, the J end lost 1 base, and 14 bases lay between the germline ends. CDR3 DNA: TGCGCCAGCAGCCCCAAGGTAGGGGCTTCTGGGGCCAACGTCCTGACTTTC. As protein: CASSPKVGASGANVLTF.

V usage is TRBV6-5 and J usage is TRBJ1-2; D perhaps matches TRBD1 (6 bases). Per germline, CDR1 MNHEY and CDR2 SVGAGI. CDR3 length: 15 residues. Trimming took 8 bases from V and 4 from J, leaving 20 bases between them. For the CDR3, the DNA is TGTGCCAGCTTACGTGATATGGGGGGCCTCTATGGCTACACCTTC. Translation gives CASLRDMGGLYGYTF.

The chain uses TRBV4-1 and TRBJ1-1; maybe TRBD1 (5 bases). V was cut by 0 bases and J by 6 bases, with 8 bases left in between. The CDR3 runs 13 residues. Per germline, CDR1 MGHRA and CDR2 YSYEKL. This chain's CDR3 is CASSQEGVSEAFF. As DNA, the CDR3 is TGCGCCAGCAGCCAAGAAGGGGTTTCTGAAGCTTTCTTT.

The chain carries TRBV29-1 and TRBJ1-2; D gene unclear. The CDR3 contains 12 residues. CDR1 and CDR2 from the germline V gene are SQVTM and ANQGSEA. V lost 5 bases and J lost 3, with 10 bases in between. The CDR3 coding sequence is TGCAGCGTTTTGCGGGGAGACTATGGCTACACCTTC. Translating it yields CSVLRGDYGYTF.

The chain links TRBV7-2 to TRBJ2-1, with TRBD2 matching 12 bases. V lost 2 bases and J lost 8; bases outside the gene matches: 7. CDR1 and CDR2 (germline): SGHTA, FQGNSA. The CDR3 is made up of 16 amino acids. The CDR3 sequence: CASSLPLAGGLDEQFF. CDR3 bases: TGTGCCAGCAGCTTACCCCTAGCGGGAGGGCTCGATGAGCAGTTCTTC.

This clone has a single count. V and J are TRBV10-3 and TRBJ2-5, with 9 nucleotides matching TRBD2. The V gene end was trimmed by 8 bases and the J gene end by 1 base; junction bases not matched to a gene: 5. This CDR3 has 14 residues. Per germline, CDR1 ENHRY and CDR2 SYGVKD. CDR3 coding DNA: TGTGCCATCGCCCCTAGCGGGATCCAAGAGACCCAGTACTTC. Translating it yields CAIAPSGIQETQYF.